The clone carrying this T cell receptor (beta chain) was counted a single time. The record originates from a study of T cell responses to AZD1222 COVID-19 vaccine. The method was immunoSEQ multiplex PCR; TCRdb's version includes in-frame clones alone and lacks a portion of them. Of 150,000 or so clones in the sample, roughly 91% were seen once. Deletions cut 2 bases from V and 4 bases from J, with 12 bases between. Germline CDR1 and CDR2: GTSNPN and SVGIG (reference sequence). There are 14 residues in the CDR3. The TCR sequence derives from an adult in good health. V gene TRBV30 combines with J gene TRBJ1-5; D gene uncertain. The source was peripheral blood, collected on day 0 of AZD1222 vaccination. The DNA for the CDR3 is TGTGCCTGGAGTTTGGGTATTCTAAATCAGCCCCAGCATTTT. Its protein is CAWSLGILNQPQHF.